Sequencing of this T cell receptor beta chain was carried out in a study of OX40 agonist ivuxolimab in advanced cancers. For context, the study as a whole: Ivuxolimab was an agonistic, fully human IgG2 monoclonal antibody directed against OX40 (CD134), a costimulatory receptor. Intravenous ivuxolimab was administered to patients every 2 weeks at six dose levels: 0.01, 0.1, 0.3, 1.5, 3 and 10 mg/kg. Among the roughly 50 dose-escalation patients, about 20 had hepatocellular carcinoma, 15 melanoma, 9 renal cell carcinoma and 9 head and neck cancer. A male proportion of nearly 85% and a mean age of roughly 55 years, ranging from roughly 23 to 80, were recorded for the dose-escalation cohort. Patients were allowed to have had prior anti-PD-1, anti-PD-L1 or anti-CTLA-4 therapy, and 40% of the dose-escalation patients had been treated with checkpoint inhibitors. Partial responses occurred in three dose-escalation patients: two with cutaneous melanoma and one with hepatocellular carcinoma. Peripheral TCRbeta sequencing was intended to test whether TCR sequence diversity was altered and clonal T-cell expansion was caused by ivuxolimab. The monotherapy dose-escalation portion (N ≈ 57 patients) of the phase I ivuxolimab trial is reported in the paper.

For sequencing of the TCRbeta CDR3 region, genomic DNA was extracted from the sorted cells. TCRbeta CDR3 regions were sequenced using the immunoSEQ Assay. Drawn from immuneACCESS, this table holds only the in-frame rearrangements with V and J called that TCRdb kept. Clones are partly lost; checked studies trace under half to an unresolved V gene and leave the rest unexplained. A total of fewer than 90,000 clones appear in this sample, 85% of them only once. Of the sample, less than 4% is held by the ten largest clones. The trial excluded patients who had a history of autoimmune disease or who were on systemic immunosuppression. In every dose cohort, peripheral blood was drawn for TCR sequencing at baseline, cycle 4 day 1, and cycle 7 day 1. The samples were taken from a phase I, first-in-human, multicenter, open-label dose-escalation trial of ivuxolimab. Adults with locally advanced or metastatic head and neck squamous cell, hepatocellular, melanoma or renal cell carcinoma were enrolled in the trial. CD4+ and CD8+ T cells were sorted separately from peripheral blood before TCR sequencing.

Via the germline V gene, CDR1 is SGHRS and CDR2 YFSETQ. V lost 3 bases and J lost 7 bases, and the count of bases not matched to a germline gene is 15. From its cysteine to its phenylalanine, the CDR3 spans 16 amino acids. Of the read, only the CDR3 DNA is kept; its 48 bases are in frame from base 1. A word on this clone: The antigen it binds to is not known. Base qualities are not at hand, and no much larger clone is one base apart.

General study outcomes and caveats: At doses from 0.1 to 3.0 mg/kg, clonal expansion was seen in both CD4+ and CD8+ blood T cells between baseline and week 6. The antigen specificity of the clonally expanded peripheral T cells was not determined. On average, CD8+ T cells showed more expanded clones than CD4+ T cells after ivuxolimab. Low levels of normalized T-cell clonal expansion were also shown by some nonresponding patients. Partial responders in the 0.1-3.0 mg/kg groups had among the lowest normalized peripheral clonal expansion, especially among CD8+ T cells.

This sequence was found in an adult with an advanced solid tumor such as melanoma, head and neck, liver or kidney cancer. Recombination joined TRBV5-1 with TRBJ1-1, with TRBD1 identical over 7 junction bases. The sequencing here drew on CD4+ or CD8+ T cells sorted from blood, taken in a trial of the OX40 agonist ivuxolimab. The DNA sequence follows: TGCGCCAGCAGCTCACAGGGGCTTTACGGAGCAAGTGAAGCTTTCTTT. Its product reads: CASSSQGLYGASEAFF.